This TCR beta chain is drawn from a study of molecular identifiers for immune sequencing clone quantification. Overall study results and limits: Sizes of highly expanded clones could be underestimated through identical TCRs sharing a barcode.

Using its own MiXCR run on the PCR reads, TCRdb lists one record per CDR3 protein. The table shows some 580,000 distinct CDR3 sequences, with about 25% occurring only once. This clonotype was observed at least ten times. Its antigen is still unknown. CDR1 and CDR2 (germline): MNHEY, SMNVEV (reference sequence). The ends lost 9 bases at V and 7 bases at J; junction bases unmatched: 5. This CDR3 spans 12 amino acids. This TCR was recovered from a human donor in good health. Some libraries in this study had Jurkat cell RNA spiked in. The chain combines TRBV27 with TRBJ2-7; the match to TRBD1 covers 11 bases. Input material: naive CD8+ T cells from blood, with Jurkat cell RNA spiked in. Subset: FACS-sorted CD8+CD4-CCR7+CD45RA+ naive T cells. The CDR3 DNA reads TGTGCCAGTAGGACAGGGGGCCGTGAGCAGTACTTC. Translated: CASRTGGREQYF.